The 32 T cell receptor beta chains given below trace back to one sample, sequenced in a study of regulatory T cells in long-lasting Graves disease. Arm-PCR of CDR3 regions and iRepertoire HTBI primers were used to build TCR beta libraries. TCRdb itself ran the multiplex PCR reads through MiXCR, one entry per CDR3 protein. The repertoire holds roughly 500,000 distinct CDR3 sequences, about 12% seen once, with about 8.3% in the top ten. Time point indicated: newly diagnosed GD, antithyroid drugs for less than 3 months. PBMC-derived RNA was used for the TCR library. This sample was also put to use in a study of T cells in Graves' hyperthyroidism and ophthalmopathy.

This specimen consisted of peripheral blood mononuclear cells (PBMCs), obtained at new diagnosis, from a patient treated with antithyroid drugs. Receptor source: a woman aged 25 to 39 with Graves disease.

About this clonotype: Compared with germline, one end of the junction differs, possibly owing to a read error. V usage is TRBV24-1 and J usage is TRBJ2-5; 9 bases map to TRBD2. The CDR3 totals 15 residues. CDR1 and CDR2 from the germline V gene are KGHDR and SFDVKD. CDR3 sequence (DNA): TGTGCCGCCAGACCTTCGGGACTAGCATCCGAGACCCAGTACTTC. Translated: CAARPSGLASETQYF.

Points on this clonotype: A clone one base away is much larger, so this may be a read error. V usage is TRBV24-1 and J usage is TRBJ1-5, with a tentative D call TRBD1 (6 bases). The CDR3 consists of 15 residues. Germline loops: CDR1 KGHDR, CDR2 SFDVKD. DNA of the CDR3: TGTGCCGCCAGTGACCACAGGGAGGGGAATCAACCCCAGCATTTT. Translation gives CAASDHREGNQPQHF.

Regarding this clonotype: Because the CDR3 is missing its conserved closing phenylalanine or tryptophan, this is likely a read error. The genes are TRBV7-2 and TRBJ1-5, with 7 nucleotides matching TRBD1. The ends lost 5 bases at V and 3 bases at J; junction bases unmatched: 4. The CDR3 has 14 amino acids. CDR1 SGHTA and CDR2 FQGNSA come from the germline V gene. CDR3 bases: TGTGCCAGCAGCACGGGACAGATCAATCAGCCCCAGCATGTT. This codes for CASSTGQINQPQHV.

This clonotype was found many times. The chain employs TRBV2 and TRBJ1-5, with unresolved D. V was shortened by 7 bases and J by 5 bases, with 12 bases between the two germline ends. The CDR3 length is 13 residues. Germline V CDR1 and CDR2: SNHLY, FYNNEI. In DNA, the CDR3 is TGTGCCAGCACCGACTCTGGAGATCAGCCCCAGCATTTT. Protein sequence: CASTDSGDQPQHF.

This clonotype was found many times. The chain combines TRBV28 with TRBJ1-3; TRBD1 aligns across 9 bases. Unmatched junction bases numbered 11, after V lost 3 bases and J lost 5 bases. This CDR3 contains 17 residues. The germline gives CDR1 MDHEN, CDR2 SYDVKM. CDR3: CASSFPRTGEERNTIYF. For the CDR3, the DNA is TGTGCCAGCAGTTTTCCTCGGACAGGGGAGGAAAGAAACACCATATATTTT.

In its sample, this clonotype was seen many times. The rearrangement links TRBV20-1 to TRBJ2-2; D is perhaps TRBD2 (6 bases). The CDR3 has 14 amino acids. The V end lost 3 bases, the J end lost 8 bases, and 16 bases lay between the germline ends. The germline CDR1 and CDR2 sequences are DFQATT and SNEGSKA (reference sequence). Here the CDR3 DNA reads TGCAGTGCTAGGGCCCCACTAGCAACGGGGGAGCTGTTTTTT. As protein: CSARAPLATGELFF.

Many counts were recorded for this clonotype. The rearrangement links TRBV6-1 to TRBJ2-7, with 11 bases matching TRBD2. The V gene's germline CDR1 is MNHNS and CDR2 SASEGT. The CDR3 spans 15 residues. V dropped 7 bases and J dropped 4; count of bases not matched to a gene: 9. CDR3 sequence (DNA): TGTGCCAGCATCGAACTAGCGGGAGAACCATACGAGCAGTACTTC. This encodes CASIELAGEPYEQYF.

Only a few counts were recorded for this clonotype. V gene TRBV4-1 combines with J gene TRBJ2-7, with TRBD2 matching 10 bases. J gave up 2 bases and V 4 bases, and 5 bases lay outside the gene matches. This CDR3 is built from 15 residues. Germline-derived CDR1 and CDR2 are MGHRA and YSYEKL. This chain's CDR3 is CASSRAGTSAYEQYF. CDR3 sequence (DNA): TGCGCCAGCAGCCGGGCCGGGACTAGCGCCTACGAGCAGTACTTC.

This clonotype has at least ten counts. The chain is built from TRBV2 and TRBJ2-7; D is possibly TRBD1 (6 bases). CDR3 length equals 12 residues. Trimming stripped 6 bases from V and 10 bases from J, with 16 bases between. In germline, CDR1 is SNHLY, CDR2 FYNNEI. The CDR3: CASRDSLWGQYF. DNA of the CDR3: TGTGCCAGCAGGGACAGTCTCTGGGGACAGTACTTC.

This clonotype was observed many times. This chain uses TRBV10-3 with TRBJ2-1, with 11 bases that match TRBD2. The CDR3 runs to 15 residues. With V trimmed by 6 bases and J by 5 bases, 6 bases remained unmatched. The germline CDR1 and CDR2 sequences are ENHRY and SYGVKD. The CDR3 coding sequence is TGTGCCATCAGCCACCCTAGCGGGGGGAACAATGAGCAGTTCTTC. Protein sequence: CAISHPSGGNNEQFF.

This clonotype was detected ten times or more. The chain combines TRBV18 with TRBJ2-2; 7 bases agree with TRBD1. With V trimmed by 4 bases and J by 2 bases, 4 bases remained unmatched. Germline CDR1 reads KGHSH; CDR2 reads LQKENI. CDR3 size: 15 residues. The CDR3 reads CASSRDSINTGELFF. CDR3 in DNA: TGTGCCAGCTCACGGGACAGCATCAACACCGGGGAGCTGTTTTTT.

This sequence joins TRBV20-1 and TRBJ2-1; D ambiguous. Germline V lookup: CDR1 DFQATT, CDR2 SNEGSKA (reference sequence). The CDR3 is 12 amino acids. Trimming removed 2 bases at V and 10 bases at J, with 12 bases between. For the CDR3, the DNA is TGCAGTGCTAGATCGGCCCTGCGGGAGCAGTTCTTC. It codes for CSARSALREQFF.

This clonotype was picked up many times. CDR3 in DNA: TGTGCCAGCAGCGCCCGCTGGGACAGGTTAAATTCACCCCTCCACTTT. Translating gives CASSARWDRLNSPLHF. This rearrangement joins TRBV7-2 to TRBJ1-6; 8 bases fit TRBD1. The germline V gene has CDR1 SGHTA and CDR2 FQGNSA. This CDR3 contains 16 residues. Losses at the gene ends were 5 bases for V and 7 bases for J; bases not matched to a gene: 10.

This clonotype was seen ten or more times. The J gene is TRBJ1-1, the V gene TRBV20-1, with D possibly matching TRBD1 (6 bases). The CDR3 loop spans 14 amino acids. The germline V gene has CDR1 DFQATT and CDR2 SNEGSKA (reference sequence). Trimming pared 3 bases from V and 4 bases from J, leaving 15 bases between. The CDR3 DNA reads TGCAGTGCTAGTCTTATGGCCAGGGGCACTGAAGCTTTCTTT. As protein: CSASLMARGTEAFF.

This chain links TRBV4-1 with TRBJ1-5; D not certain. Germline V CDR1 and CDR2: MGHRA, YSYEKL. Trimming removed 3 bases at V and 4 bases at J, with 10 bases between. The CDR3 length is 14 residues. The CDR3 sequence: CASSHAGPNQPQHF. The CDR3 DNA reads as TGCGCCAGCAGCCACGCGGGCCCTAATCAGCCCCAGCATTTT.

The gene calls are TRBV7-9 and TRBJ2-7; D may be TRBD1 or TRBD2 (5 bases each). V was pared by 1 base and J by 1 base, with 11 bases between. Germline loops: CDR1 SEHNR, CDR2 FQNEAQ (reference sequence). The CDR3 runs to 15 residues. The CDR3 region is CASSLDGGWSYEQYF. The CDR3 DNA follows: TGTGCCAGCAGCTTAGATGGGGGATGGTCCTACGAGCAGTACTTC. Drawing the rest from reference TRBV7-9 and TRBJ2-7, the complete variable domain is DTGVSQNPRHKITKRGQNVTFRCDPISEHNRLYWYRQTLGQGPEFLTYFQNEAQLEKSRLLSDRFSAERPKGSFSTLEIQRTEQGDSAMYLCASSLDGGWSYEQYFGPGTRLTVT.

This clonotype was detected ten times or more. The chain recombines TRBV9 with TRBJ2-5; maybe TRBD2 (6 bases). Trimming stripped 5 bases from V and 2 bases from J, with 10 bases between. The V gene's germline CDR1 is SGDLS and CDR2 YYNGEE. The CDR3 consists of 13 residues. CDR3 amino acids: CASRSAGQETQYF. CDR3 DNA: TGTGCCAGCAGGAGCGCGGGACAAGAGACCCAGTACTTC.

This clonotype was recorded many times. This may come from a read error, since a much larger clone is one base off. The CDR3 nucleotides read TGTGCCAGCAGTGAAGACATCCCAAAGGGCAATGAGCAGTTCTTC. Protein sequence: CASSEDIPKGNEQFF. The rearrangement joins TRBV2 to TRBJ2-1; D unclear. Trimming removed 1 base at V and 6 bases at J, with 13 bases between. This CDR3 has 15 amino acids. The germline V gene has CDR1 SNHLY and CDR2 FYNNEI.

This clonotype showed up just a few times. The CDR3 loop reads CASSTGPAETQYF. The CDR3 nucleotides read TGTGCCAGCAGTACGGGACCGGCGGAGACCCAGTACTTC. The chain has TRBV7-3 and TRBJ2-5; perhaps D is TRBD1 or TRBD2 (5 bases each). The CDR3 has 13 residues. Per the germline V gene, CDR1 is SGHTA and CDR2 is FQGTGA. Deletions cut 6 bases from V and 5 bases from J, with 13 bases between.

Details on this clonotype: A much larger clone differs from this one at a single base, so this may be a read error. The chain employs TRBV5-4 and TRBJ2-3; D is perhaps TRBD1 (5 bases). CDR1 is SGHNT, CDR2 YYREEE, per germline (reference sequence). This CDR3 region has 16 residues. The CDR3 DNA sequence: TGTGCCAGCAGCTTGGTAATGACAGCCAACACAGATACGCACTATTTT. Amino acid sequence: CASSLVMTANTDTHYF.

A remark on this clonotype: This may stem from a read error, because a much larger clone lies one nucleotide away. The chain uses TRBV3-1 and TRBJ1-1; D uncertain. Trimming pared 4 bases from V and 4 bases from J, leaving 13 bases between. From germline, CDR1 is LGHDT and CDR2 YNNKEL (reference sequence). The CDR3 runs to 14 residues. The CDR3 DNA is TGTGCCAGCAGCCCCGCGGGCAGGAGCACTGAAGCTTTCTTT. The encoded protein is CASSPAGRSTEAFF.

This clonotype appeared a few times. The gene calls are TRBV20-1 and TRBJ2-1, with 10 bases matching TRBD2. Per germline, CDR1 DFQATT and CDR2 SNEGSKA (reference sequence). V was pared by 2 bases and J by 1 base, with 5 bases of the junction left unmatched. The CDR3 totals 16 residues. The DNA of the CDR3 is TGCAGTGCTAGAATCAGCGGGAGGGCTTCCTACAATGAGCAGTTCTTC. This sequence encodes CSARISGRASYNEQFF.

This clonotype occurred many times. Germline and junction disagree at one end, which may indicate a read error. J is TRBJ1-5 and V is TRBV12-3 or TRBV12-4; tentatively, D is TRBD1 (5 bases). The CDR3 spans 15 residues. CDR3 DNA sequence: TGTGCCAGCAGCCAATTTCAGGGTAGCGATCAGCCCCAGCATTTT. Translating gives CASSQFQGSDQPQHF.

This clonotype was seen ten or more times. J is TRBJ2-7 and V is TRBV30; 16 bases line up with TRBD2. Germline CDR1 GTSNPN, CDR2 SVGIG (reference sequence). With 7 bases clipped from V and 6 bases from J, the junction kept 9 bases outside the gene matches. The CDR3 runs 15 residues. Here the CDR3 DNA reads TGTGCCTCGGGACTAGCGGGAGGGCCATACCCCGAGCAGTACTTC. The encoded protein is CASGLAGGPYPEQYF.

This clonotype was detected many times. This chain uses TRBV20-1 with TRBJ1-6; D is possibly TRBD1 (6 bases). Trimming cost V 3 bases and J 5 bases, with 14 bases left between them. The CDR3 sequence is 15 residues long. Germline V gene sequence: CDR1 DFQATT, CDR2 SNEGSKA (reference sequence). The CDR3 sequence is CSARIGGSNNSPLHF. DNA for the CDR3: TGCAGTGCTAGGATAGGGGGGTCTAATAATTCACCCCTCCACTTT.

The chain employs TRBV11-2 and TRBJ1-4, with D perhaps matching TRBD1 (5 bases). The CDR3 is 14 amino acids. Germline CDR1 is SGHAT and CDR2 is FQNNGV. Trimming pared 7 bases from V and 2 bases from J, leaving 11 bases between. CDR3 DNA: TGTGCCAGCACAGGGATTGGGACTAATGAAAAACTGTTTTTT. Translating it yields CASTGIGTNEKLFF.

In its sample, this clonotype was seen a few times. The chain recombines TRBV6-4 with TRBJ2-5; 7 positions match TRBD2. From germline, CDR1 is MRHNA and CDR2 SNTAGT. This CDR3 has 19 amino acids. The ends lost 4 bases at V and 5 bases at J; junction bases unmatched: 22. CDR3 amino acids: CASSVLGGLVEARGETQYF. The CDR3 region has the DNA TGTGCCAGCAGTGTCTTGGGAGGTCTTGTAGAGGCGCGGGGGGAGACCCAGTACTTC.

The genes are TRBV20-1 and TRBJ2-5, with D hard to call. V lost 6 bases, J lost 1 base, and 15 bases lay in between. CDR3 length: 14 amino acids. Germline V CDR1 and CDR2: DFQATT, SNEGSKA (reference sequence). CDR3 sequence reads: CSAAGSEPQETQYF. For the CDR3, the DNA is TGCAGTGCGGCCGGCTCTGAACCCCAAGAGACCCAGTACTTC.

This clonotype was found a few times. This chain joins TRBV7-9 and TRBJ2-5; the D is unclear. V shed 4 bases and J shed 4 bases, with 13 bases lying between them. The CDR3 has 14 residues. Per germline, CDR1 SEHNR and CDR2 FQNEAQ (reference sequence). The CDR3 DNA is TGTGCCAGCAGCTCCCCGACATCCCCAGAGACCCAGTACTTC. It codes for CASSSPTSPETQYF.

This clonotype has ten or more counts. The chain links TRBV5-5 to TRBJ2-2; D unresolved. V was shortened by 1 base and J by 3 bases, with 10 bases between the two germline ends. From germline, CDR1 is SGHKS and CDR2 YYEKEE (reference sequence). This CDR3 has 15 residues. The CDR3, as DNA: TGTGCCAGCAGCTTGCCTTTATATGACACCGGGGAGCTGTTTTTT. It translates to CASSLPLYDTGELFF.

This clonotype appeared many times. The chain is built from TRBV2 and TRBJ2-1; weak D call: TRBD2 (5 bases). V was trimmed by 1 base and J by 6 bases, leaving 7 bases between them. CDR3 length: 13 residues. The germline V gene has CDR1 SNHLY and CDR2 FYNNEI. This chain's CDR3 is CASSEERVNEQFF. The CDR3 coding sequence is TGTGCCAGCAGTGAAGAGAGGGTCAATGAGCAGTTCTTC. Filled out from reference TRBV2 and TRBJ2-1, the complete variable domain reads EPEVTQTPSHQVTQMGQEVILRCVPISNHLYFYWYRQILGQKVEFLVSFYNNEISEKSEIFDDQFSVERPDGSNFTLKIRSTKLEDSAMYFCASSEERVNEQFFGPGTRLTVL.

V gene TRBV20-1 combines with J gene TRBJ2-3, with D unresolved. CDR3 length: 11 amino acids. V lost 5 bases and J 6 bases, leaving 9 bases between the germline ends. The V gene's germline CDR1 is DFQATT and CDR2 SNEGSKA (reference sequence). CDR3 in DNA: TGCAGTGCTTCTACCTTGGATACGCAGTATTTT. Residues: CSASTLDTQYF.